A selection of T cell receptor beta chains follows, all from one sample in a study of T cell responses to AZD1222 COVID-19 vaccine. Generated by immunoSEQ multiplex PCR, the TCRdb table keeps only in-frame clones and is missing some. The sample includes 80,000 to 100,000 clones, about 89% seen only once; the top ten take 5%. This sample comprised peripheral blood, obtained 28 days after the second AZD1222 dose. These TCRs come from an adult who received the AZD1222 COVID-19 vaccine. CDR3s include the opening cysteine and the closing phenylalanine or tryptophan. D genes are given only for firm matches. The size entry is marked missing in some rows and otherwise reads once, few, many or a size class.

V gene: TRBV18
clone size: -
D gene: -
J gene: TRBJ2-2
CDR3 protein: CASSPGDGELFF
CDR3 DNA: TGTGCCAGCTCACCGGGGGACGGGGAGCTGTTTTTT

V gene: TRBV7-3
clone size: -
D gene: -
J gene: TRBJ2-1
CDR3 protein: CASSAYRVPGYNEQFF
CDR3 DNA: TGTGCCAGCAGCGCCTACAGGGTTCCGGGCTACAATGAGCAGTTCTTC

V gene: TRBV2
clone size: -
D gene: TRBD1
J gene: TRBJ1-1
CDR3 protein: CARAQGGRTFF
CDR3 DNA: TGTGCCAGAGCACAGGGGGGGAGGACTTTCTTT

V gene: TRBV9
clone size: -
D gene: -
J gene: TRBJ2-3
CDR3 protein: CASSALQGSTDTQYF
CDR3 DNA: TGTGCCAGCAGCGCCCTACAGGGTAGCACAGATACGCAGTATTTT

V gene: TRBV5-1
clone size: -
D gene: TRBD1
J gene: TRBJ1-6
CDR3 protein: CASSRDPGQINSPLHF
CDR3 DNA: TGCGCCAGCAGCCGAGATCCGGGACAGATAAATTCACCCCTCCACTTT

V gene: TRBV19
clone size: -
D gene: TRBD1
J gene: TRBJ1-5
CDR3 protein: CASSGGRGHQPQHF
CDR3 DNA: TGTGCCAGTAGTGGGGGCAGGGGGCATCAGCCCCAGCATTTT

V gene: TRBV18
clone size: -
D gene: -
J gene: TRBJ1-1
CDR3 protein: CASSLGENTEAFF
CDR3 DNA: TGTGCCAGCTCACTCGGTGAGAACACTGAAGCTTTCTTT

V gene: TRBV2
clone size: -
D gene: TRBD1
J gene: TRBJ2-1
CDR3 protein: CASNSGTGRDEQFF
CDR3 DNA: TGTGCCAGCAACTCCGGGACAGGGCGGGATGAGCAGTTCTTC

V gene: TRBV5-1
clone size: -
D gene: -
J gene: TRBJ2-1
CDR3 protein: CASSFESTRGGGGEQFF
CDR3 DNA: TGCGCCAGCAGCTTTGAGTCCACTAGAGGCGGCGGCGGTGAGCAGTTCTTC

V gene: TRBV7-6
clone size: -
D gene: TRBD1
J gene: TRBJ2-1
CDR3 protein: CASSLTGVNHNEQFF
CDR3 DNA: TGTGCCAGCAGCTTGACAGGGGTGAATCACAATGAGCAGTTCTTC

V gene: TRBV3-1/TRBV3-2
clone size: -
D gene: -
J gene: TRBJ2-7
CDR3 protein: CASSQGSYEQYF
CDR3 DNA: TGTGCCAGCAGCCAAGGGAGCTACGAGCAGTACTTC

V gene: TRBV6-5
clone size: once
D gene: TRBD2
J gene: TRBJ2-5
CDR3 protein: CASRGLAGGEETQYF
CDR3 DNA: TGTGCCAGCAGGGGACTAGCGGGGGGTGAAGAGACCCAGTACTTC

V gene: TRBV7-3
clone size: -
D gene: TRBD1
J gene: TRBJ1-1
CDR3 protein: CASSATGGGTEAFF
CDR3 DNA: TGTGCCAGCAGCGCGACAGGGGGCGGAACTGAAGCTTTCTTT

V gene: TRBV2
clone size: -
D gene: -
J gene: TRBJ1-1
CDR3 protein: CASNSLGGAYTEAFF
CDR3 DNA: TGTGCCAGCAATTCCCTCGGGGGGGCCTACACTGAAGCTTTCTTT

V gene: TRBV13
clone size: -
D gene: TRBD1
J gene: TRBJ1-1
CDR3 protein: CASSQWTGGNTEAFF
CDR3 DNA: TGTGCCAGCAGCCAATGGACAGGAGGAAACACTGAAGCTTTCTTT

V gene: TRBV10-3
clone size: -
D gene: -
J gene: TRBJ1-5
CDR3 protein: CAISESAGVQPQHF
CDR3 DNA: TGTGCCATCAGTGAGTCTGCGGGAGTTCAGCCCCAGCATTTT

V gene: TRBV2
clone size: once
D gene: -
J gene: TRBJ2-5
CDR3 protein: CASGKDGGQETQYF
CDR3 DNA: TGTGCCAGCGGGAAGGACGGTGGGCAAGAGACCCAGTACTTC

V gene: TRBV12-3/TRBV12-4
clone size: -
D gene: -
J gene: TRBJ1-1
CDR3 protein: CASSYGEATEAFF
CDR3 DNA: TGTGCCAGCAGTTATGGGGAAGCGACTGAAGCTTTCTTT

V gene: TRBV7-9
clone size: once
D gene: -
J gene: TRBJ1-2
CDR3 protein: CASSLVGDGYTF
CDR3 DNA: TGTGCCAGCAGCTTAGTCGGGGATGGCTACACCTTC

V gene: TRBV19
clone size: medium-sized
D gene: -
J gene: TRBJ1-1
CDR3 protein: CASSKSTLNTEAFF
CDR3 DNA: TGTGCCAGTAGTAAGTCGACACTGAACACTGAAGCTTTCTTT

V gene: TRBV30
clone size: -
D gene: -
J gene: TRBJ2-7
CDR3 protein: CASGTSGASEQYF
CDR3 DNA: TGTGCCTCAGGGACATCGGGGGCGTCCGAGCAGTACTTC

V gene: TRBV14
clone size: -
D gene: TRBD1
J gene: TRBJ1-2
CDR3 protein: CASSPRGDRAGYTF
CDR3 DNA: TGTGCCAGCAGCCCACGTGGGGACAGGGCTGGCTACACCTTC

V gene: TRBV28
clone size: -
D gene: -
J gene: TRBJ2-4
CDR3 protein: CASSLTTGSKNIQYF
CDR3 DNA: TGTGCCAGCAGTCTCACTACCGGGTCCAAAAACATTCAGTACTTC

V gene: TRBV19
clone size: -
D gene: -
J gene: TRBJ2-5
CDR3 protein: CASSSAGSGETQYF
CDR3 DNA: TGTGCCAGTTCGTCCGCCGGGAGCGGGGAGACCCAGTACTTC

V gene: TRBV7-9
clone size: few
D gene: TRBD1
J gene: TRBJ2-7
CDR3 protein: CASSQDRVNEQYF
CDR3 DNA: TGTGCCAGCAGCCAGGACAGGGTTAACGAGCAGTACTTC

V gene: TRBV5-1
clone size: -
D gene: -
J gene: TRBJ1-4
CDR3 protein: CASRSGTRDEKLFF
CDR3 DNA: TGCGCCAGCAGGTCCGGGACTCGAGATGAAAAACTGTTTTTT

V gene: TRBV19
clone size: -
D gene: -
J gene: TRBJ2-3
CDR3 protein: CASSIDRVRGGGDTQYF
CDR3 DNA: TGTGCCAGTAGTATAGATCGTGTGAGGGGGGGAGGAGATACGCAGTATTTT

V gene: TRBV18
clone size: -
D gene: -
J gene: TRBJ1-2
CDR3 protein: CASSPAGGARYGYTF
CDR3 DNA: TGTGCCAGCTCACCAGCGGGGGGCGCAAGGTACGGCTACACCTTC

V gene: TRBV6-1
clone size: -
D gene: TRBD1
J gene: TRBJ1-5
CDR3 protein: CASSAYRGLGGNQPQHF
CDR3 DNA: TGTGCCAGCAGTGCATACAGGGGGCTGGGTGGCAATCAGCCCCAGCATTTT

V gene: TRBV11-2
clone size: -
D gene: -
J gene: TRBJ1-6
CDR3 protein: CASSGQGRGPLHF
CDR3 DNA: TGTGCCAGCAGCGGGCAGGGGAGAGGACCCCTCCACTTT

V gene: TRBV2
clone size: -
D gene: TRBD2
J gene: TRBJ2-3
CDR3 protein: CASSEGGDTQYF
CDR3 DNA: TGTGCCAGCAGTGAGGGGGGGGATACGCAGTATTTT

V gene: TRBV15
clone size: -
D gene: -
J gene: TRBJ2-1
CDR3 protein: CATSRPGRGNYNEQFF
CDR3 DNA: TGTGCCACCAGCAGACCGGGGAGGGGGAACTACAATGAGCAGTTCTTC

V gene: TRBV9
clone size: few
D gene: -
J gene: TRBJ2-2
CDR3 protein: CASTRTSSTGELFF
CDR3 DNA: TGTGCCAGCACCAGGACCTCGAGCACCGGGGAGCTGTTTTTT

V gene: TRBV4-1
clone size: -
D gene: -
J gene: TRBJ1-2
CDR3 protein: CASRHEARNYGYTF
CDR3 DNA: TGCGCCAGCAGGCATGAGGCGCGGAACTATGGCTACACCTTC

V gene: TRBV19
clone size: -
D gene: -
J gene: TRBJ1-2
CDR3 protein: CAGLQGDYGYTF
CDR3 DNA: TGTGCCGGACTCCAGGGAGACTATGGCTACACCTTC

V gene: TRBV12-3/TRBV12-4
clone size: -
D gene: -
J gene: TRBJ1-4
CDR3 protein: CASSLHRTELFF
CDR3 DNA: TGTGCCAGCAGTCTCCACAGAACAGAACTGTTTTTT

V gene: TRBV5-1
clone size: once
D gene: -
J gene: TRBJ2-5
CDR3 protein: CASSLQGSEETQYF
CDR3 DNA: TGCGCCAGCAGCTTGCAGGGATCCGAAGAGACCCAGTACTTC

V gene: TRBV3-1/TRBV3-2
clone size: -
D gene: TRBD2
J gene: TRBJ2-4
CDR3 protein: CASSQALAGGENIQYF
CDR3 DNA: TGTGCCAGCAGCCAAGCCTTAGCGGGGGGCGAAAACATTCAGTACTTC

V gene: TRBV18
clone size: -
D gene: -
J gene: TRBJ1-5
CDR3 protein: CASSPASQNQPQHF
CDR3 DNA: TGTGCCAGCTCACCAGCAAGTCAAAATCAGCCCCAGCATTTT

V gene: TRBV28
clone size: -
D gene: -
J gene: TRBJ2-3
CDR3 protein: CASASGQGDTQYF
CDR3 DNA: TGTGCCAGCGCCTCGGGGCAAGGGGATACGCAGTATTTT

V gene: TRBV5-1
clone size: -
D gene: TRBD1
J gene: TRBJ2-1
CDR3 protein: CASSPGQGSYNEQFF
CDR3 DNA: TGCGCCAGCAGCCCAGGACAGGGTTCCTACAATGAGCAGTTCTTC

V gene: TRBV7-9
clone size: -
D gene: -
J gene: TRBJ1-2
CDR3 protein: CASSLGQQNYGYTF
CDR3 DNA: TGTGCCAGCAGCCTTGGACAGCAGAACTATGGCTACACCTTC

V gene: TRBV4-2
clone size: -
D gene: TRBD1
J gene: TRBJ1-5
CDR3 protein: CASSPGGQGINQPQHF
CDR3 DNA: TGTGCCAGCAGCCCCGGGGGACAGGGGATAAATCAGCCCCAGCATTTT

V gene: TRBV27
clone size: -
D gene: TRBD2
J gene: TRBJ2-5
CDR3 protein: CASSPGRGQTQYF
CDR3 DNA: TGTGCCAGCAGTCCCGGGAGGGGACAGACCCAGTACTTC

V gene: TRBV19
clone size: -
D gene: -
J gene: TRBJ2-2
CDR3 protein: CASKLQGQANTGELFF
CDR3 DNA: TGTGCCAGTAAATTACAGGGCCAAGCAAACACCGGGGAGCTGTTTTTT

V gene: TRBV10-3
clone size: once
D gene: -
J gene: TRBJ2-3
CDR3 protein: CAIKGAGRSTDTQYF
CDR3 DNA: TGTGCCATCAAGGGAGCAGGGCGGAGCACAGATACGCAGTATTTT

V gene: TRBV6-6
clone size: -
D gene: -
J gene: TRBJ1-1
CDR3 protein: CASSLQGGGTEAFF
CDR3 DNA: TGTGCCAGCAGTTTACAGGGTGGGGGCACTGAAGCTTTCTTT

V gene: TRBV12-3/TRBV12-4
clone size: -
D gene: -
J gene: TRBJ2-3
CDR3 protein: CASSFGALDTQYF
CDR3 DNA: TGTGCCAGCAGTTTTGGAGCGTTGGATACGCAGTATTTT

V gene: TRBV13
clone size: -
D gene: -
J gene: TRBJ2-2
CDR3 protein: CASSLGTNTGELFF
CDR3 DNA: TGTGCCAGCAGCTTAGGCACGAACACCGGGGAGCTGTTTTTT

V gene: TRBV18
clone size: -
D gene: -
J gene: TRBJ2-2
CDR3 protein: CASSPSSYGELFF
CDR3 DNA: TGTGCCAGCTCACCCTCGAGCTACGGGGAGCTGTTTTTT

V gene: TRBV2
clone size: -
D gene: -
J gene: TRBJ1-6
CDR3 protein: CASSPSGGADSPLHF
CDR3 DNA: TGTGCCAGCAGCCCCTCGGGGGGGGCCGATTCACCCCTCCACTTT

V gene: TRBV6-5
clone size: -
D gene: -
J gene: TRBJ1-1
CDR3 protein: CATNGNTEAFF
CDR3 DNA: TGTGCCACCAACGGGAACACTGAAGCTTTCTTT

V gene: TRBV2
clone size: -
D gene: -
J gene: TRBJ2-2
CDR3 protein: CASKEGEYTGELFF
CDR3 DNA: TGTGCCAGCAAGGAGGGGGAGTACACCGGGGAGCTGTTTTTT

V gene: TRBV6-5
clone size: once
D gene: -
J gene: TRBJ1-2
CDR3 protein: CASSYAGFGYGYTF
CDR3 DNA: TGTGCCAGCAGTTACGCGGGGTTCGGCTATGGCTACACCTTC

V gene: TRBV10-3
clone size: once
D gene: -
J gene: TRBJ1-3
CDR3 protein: CAISPVTPKGRSGNTIYF
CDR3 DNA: TGTGCCATCAGCCCGGTAACCCCGAAGGGGAGGTCTGGAAACACCATATATTTT

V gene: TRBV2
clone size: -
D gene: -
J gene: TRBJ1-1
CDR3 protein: CASSETRLMNTEAFF
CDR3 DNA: TGTGCCAGCAGTGAAACAAGGCTCATGAACACTGAAGCTTTCTTT

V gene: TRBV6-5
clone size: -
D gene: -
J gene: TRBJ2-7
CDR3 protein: CASSYLAEALEEQYF
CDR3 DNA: TGTGCCAGCAGTTACCTCGCGGAAGCCTTGGAGGAGCAGTACTTC

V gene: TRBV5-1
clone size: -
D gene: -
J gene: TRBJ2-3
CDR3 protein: CASSTASTDTQYF
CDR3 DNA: TGCGCCAGCAGTACCGCAAGCACAGATACGCAGTATTTT

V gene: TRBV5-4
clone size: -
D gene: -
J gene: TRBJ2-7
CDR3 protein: CASSLWPRAYEQYF
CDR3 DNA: TGTGCCAGCAGCTTGTGGCCCAGGGCCTACGAGCAGTACTTC